The rows below give T cell receptor beta chains drawn from one sample of a study of T cell repertoires in ileal Crohn's disease. The repertoire was sequenced with immunoSEQ multiplex PCR; TCRdb's copy has only in-frame clones and lacks some. The repertoire holds thousands of clones, with roughly four fifths as singletons. The sample comprised ileal tissue. The source of these receptors is an adult with Crohn's disease. CDR3s include the opening cysteine and the closing phenylalanine or tryptophan. Fields, in order: V gene, D gene, J gene, clone size, CDR3 DNA, CDR3 protein. D genes are given only for firm matches. Not every row has a clone size; where given, it reads once, few, many or a size class.

>TRBV14|-|TRBJ2-1|-
TGTGCCAGCAGCAGCGGCTACAATGAGCAGTTCTTC
CASSSGYNEQFF
>TRBV29-1|-|TRBJ2-7|-
TGCAGCGTTGAAGAATGGGACACCTCCTACGAGCAGTACTTC
CSVEEWDTSYEQYF
>TRBV29-1|-|TRBJ2-7|once
TGCAGCGCCGCGCGGCCAGGGGGGACCTACGAGCAGTACTTC
CSAARPGGTYEQYF
>TRBV19|TRBD2|TRBJ2-3|-
TGTGCCAGTAGTATCGGGGGGACTACTAGTGAAACGCAGTATTTT
CASSIGGTTSETQYF
>TRBV19|-|TRBJ2-5|-
TGTGCCAGTAGTTTCAGGGAAGAGACCCAGTACTTC
CASSFREETQYF
>TRBV6-1|-|TRBJ2-7|-
TGTGCCAGCACAGTTAGGGCAGGGGCCGAGCAGTACTTC
CASTVRAGAEQYF
>TRBV5-1|-|TRBJ2-5|-
TGCGCCAGCAGCTTGACAGGGACCCAAGAGACCCAGTACTTC
CASSLTGTQETQYF
>TRBV7-3|-|TRBJ2-2|-
TGTGCCAGCAGCTTACAGGGTCTCACCGGGGAGCTGTTTTTT
CASSLQGLTGELFF
>TRBV5-1|-|TRBJ2-1|-
TGCGCCAGCCATAGCGGAGACTCCTACAATGAGCAGTTCTTC
CASHSGDSYNEQFF
>TRBV7-2|-|TRBJ2-7|-
TGTGCCAGCAGCTTAGCAACGGGGTCGAACGAGCAGTACTTC
CASSLATGSNEQYF
>TRBV29-1|-|TRBJ1-5|-
TGCAGCGTTGGTCAGGGGCCCGGCCAGCCCCAGCATTTT
CSVGQGPGQPQHF
>TRBV2|TRBD2|TRBJ2-7|-
TGTGCCAGCCGAATAAAGGGACTAGCGGAACCCTACGAGCAGTACTTC
CASRIKGLAEPYEQYF
>TRBV5-6|-|TRBJ1-1|-
TGTGCCAGCAGCTTGGTGGGGAGCCCTGAAGCTTTCTTT
CASSLVGSPEAFF
>TRBV9|-|TRBJ2-3|-
TGTGCCAGCAGCACCGGACTTATCACAGATACGCAGTATTTT
CASSTGLITDTQYF
>TRBV28|-|TRBJ2-2|few
TGTGCCAGCACCCGGACTGACACCGGGGAGCTGTTTTTT
CASTRTDTGELFF
>TRBV11-3|TRBD1|TRBJ2-7|few
TGTGCCAGCAGCTCAAGTAACAGGGACAGTTCCTACGAGCAGTACTTC
CASSSSNRDSSYEQYF
>TRBV5-1|TRBD1|TRBJ2-7|-
TGCGCCAGCAGCTCGCTGAGTCCGGGACAGGGCTACGAGCAGTACTTC
CASSSLSPGQGYEQYF
>TRBV30|-|TRBJ1-6|-
TGTGCCTGGACCCCTGGCTCCCCCTTTAATTCACCCCTCCACTTT
CAWTPGSPFNSPLHF
>TRBV6-1|TRBD1|TRBJ2-6|-
TGTGCCAGCAGTGAAGGTGAATACAGGACAGGGAAAGGAGACTCTGGGGCCAACGTCCTGACTTTC
CASSEGEYRTGKGDSGANVLTF
>TRBV4-2|-|TRBJ1-1|-
TGTGCCAGCGTGGGAGGGGTGGGAGACACTGAAGCTTTCTTT
CASVGGVGDTEAFF
>TRBV7-6|-|TRBJ1-2|-
TGTGCCAGCAGCCGCCTTAAGGGGAACGGCTACACCTTC
CASSRLKGNGYTF
>TRBV27|TRBD1|TRBJ2-2|-
TGTGCCAGCAGTATCCGGACAGGGATAAGCGGGGAGCTGTTTTTT
CASSIRTGISGELFF
>TRBV27|TRBD1|TRBJ1-5|hyperexpanded
TGTGCCAGCAGACCCTACAGGGGTTCTAGCAATCAGCCCCAGCATTTT
CASRPYRGSSNQPQHF
>TRBV19|TRBD1|TRBJ1-1|-
TGTGCCAGTAGTTTTTTTAGGGGGCCGAACACTGAAGCTTTCTTT
CASSFFRGPNTEAFF
>TRBV29-1|-|TRBJ2-1|-
TGCAGCGTTGAAGATTTGAGCACCGCCGATGAGCAGTTCTTC
CSVEDLSTADEQFF
>TRBV4-1|TRBD2|TRBJ2-7|few
TGCGCCAGCAGCCAAGAATGGGCCCTAGCGGGCTACGAGCAGTACTTC
CASSQEWALAGYEQYF
>TRBV18|TRBD2|TRBJ2-1|-
TGTGCCAGCTCACCGTCGGGGGAGGGCCTCGGAGAGCAGTTCTTC
CASSPSGEGLGEQFF
>TRBV5-6|TRBD1|TRBJ2-7|-
TGTGCCAGCAGCCGGGGGACAGGGTCCGAGCAGTACTTC
CASSRGTGSEQYF
>TRBV7-9|TRBD1|TRBJ1-2|-
TGTGCCAGCAGCTTAGGAGGGACAGGCGAACTCTATGGCTACACCTTC
CASSLGGTGELYGYTF
>TRBV27|-|TRBJ1-2|-
TGTGCCAGCAGTTTAGGGGGGAATAATGGCTACACCTTC
CASSLGGNNGYTF
>TRBV21-1|-|TRBJ1-5|-
TGTGCCAGCAGCAAGGGAAGGGGCCGGCCTAATCAGCCCCAGCATTTT
CASSKGRGRPNQPQHF
>TRBV6-7|-|TRBJ2-3|-
TGTGCCAGCAGTTACGGTCAGGCCCTTAGCACAGATACGCAGTATTTT
CASSYGQALSTDTQYF
>TRBV4-1|-|TRBJ2-7|few
TGCGCCAGCAGCCAAGGTGGCGGGGTCCGAAACGAGCAGTACTTC
CASSQGGGVRNEQYF
>TRBV7-8|-|TRBJ1-5|-
TGTGCCAGCGGTGGAGTTGGTCAGCCCCAGCATTTT
CASGGVGQPQHF
>TRBV9|TRBD1|TRBJ1-2|-
TGTGCCAGCAGCGTGTCACAGGGGGCCGGCTATGGCTACACCTTC
CASSVSQGAGYGYTF
>TRBV5-4|TRBD1|TRBJ2-1|-
TGTGCCAGCGGGGCAGGGGGCTCCTACAATGAGCAGTTCTTC
CASGAGGSYNEQFF
>TRBV6-4|TRBD1|TRBJ2-3|-
TGTGCCAGCAGTGCGGACAGGGGCTCCCCAGATACGCAGTATTTT
CASSADRGSPDTQYF
>TRBV5-1|TRBD2|TRBJ2-1|-
TGCGCCAGCGTTTCTTCTAGCGGGGGGGCCTTTAGGAATGAGCAGTTCTTC
CASVSSSGGAFRNEQFF
>TRBV29-1|-|TRBJ2-7|-
TGCAGCGTTGAAGTCTGGGAGAGCTCCTACGAGCAGTACTTC
CSVEVWESSYEQYF
>TRBV7-8|TRBD1|TRBJ2-7|-
TGTGCCAGCAGATTAACCCAGGGGGCCTCCTACGAGCAGTACTTC
CASRLTQGASYEQYF
>TRBV5-4|-|TRBJ1-2|-
TGTGCCAGCTCCCACTTAGGGGGGGACTATGGCTACACCTTC
CASSHLGGDYGYTF
>TRBV25-1|-|TRBJ2-7|-
TGTGCCAGCAGTCATTCTCGGGAGCAGTACTTC
CASSHSREQYF